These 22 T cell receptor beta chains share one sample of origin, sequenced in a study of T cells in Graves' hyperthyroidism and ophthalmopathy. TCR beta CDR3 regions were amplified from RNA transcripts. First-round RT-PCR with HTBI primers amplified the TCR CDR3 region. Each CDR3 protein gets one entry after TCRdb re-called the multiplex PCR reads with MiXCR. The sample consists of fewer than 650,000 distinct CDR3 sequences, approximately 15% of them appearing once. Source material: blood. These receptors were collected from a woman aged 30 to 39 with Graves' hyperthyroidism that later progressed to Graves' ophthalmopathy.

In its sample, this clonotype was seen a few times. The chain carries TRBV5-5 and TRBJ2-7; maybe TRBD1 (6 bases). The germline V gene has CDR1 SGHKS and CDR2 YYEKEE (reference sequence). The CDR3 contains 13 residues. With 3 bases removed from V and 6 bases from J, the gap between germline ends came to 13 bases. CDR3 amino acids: CASSSQGNSEQYF. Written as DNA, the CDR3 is TGTGCCAGCAGCTCTCAGGGGAACAGCGAGCAGTACTTC.

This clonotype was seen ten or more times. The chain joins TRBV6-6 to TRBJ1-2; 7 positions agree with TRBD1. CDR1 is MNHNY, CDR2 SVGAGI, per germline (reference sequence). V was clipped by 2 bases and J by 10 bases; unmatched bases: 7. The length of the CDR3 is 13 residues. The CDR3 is CASSYTGASAYTF. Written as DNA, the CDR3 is TGTGCCAGCAGTTACACAGGGGCTAGCGCCTACACCTTC.

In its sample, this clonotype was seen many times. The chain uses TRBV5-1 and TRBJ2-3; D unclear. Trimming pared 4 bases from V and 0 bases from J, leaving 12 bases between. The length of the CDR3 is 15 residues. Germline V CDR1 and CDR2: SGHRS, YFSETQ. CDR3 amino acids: CASSRWSASTDTQYF. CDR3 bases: TGCGCCAGCAGCCGGTGGTCGGCTAGCACAGATACGCAGTATTTT.

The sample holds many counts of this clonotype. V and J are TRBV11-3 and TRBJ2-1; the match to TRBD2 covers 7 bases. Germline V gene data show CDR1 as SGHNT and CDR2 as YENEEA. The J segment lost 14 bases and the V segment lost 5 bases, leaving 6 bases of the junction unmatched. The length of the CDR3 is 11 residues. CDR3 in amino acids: CASSQGLVEFF. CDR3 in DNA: TGTGCCAGCAGCCAAGGACTAGTGGAGTTCTTC.

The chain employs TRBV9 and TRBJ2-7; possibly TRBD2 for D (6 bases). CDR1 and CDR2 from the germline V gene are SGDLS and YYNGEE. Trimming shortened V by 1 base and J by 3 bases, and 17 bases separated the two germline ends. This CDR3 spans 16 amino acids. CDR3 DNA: TGTGCCAGCAGCGTAAGTCCCGAGACTAGAGGCTACGAGCAGTACTTC. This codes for CASSVSPETRGYEQYF.

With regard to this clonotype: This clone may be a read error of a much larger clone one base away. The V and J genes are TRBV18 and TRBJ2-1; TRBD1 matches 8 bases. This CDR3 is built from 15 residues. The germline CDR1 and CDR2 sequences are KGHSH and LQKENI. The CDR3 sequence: CANSTTGGGYNEQFF. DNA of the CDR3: TGTGCCAACTCAACTACAGGGGGTGGCTACAATGAGCAGTTCTTC.

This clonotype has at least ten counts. The CDR3 loop reads CASGSQTLTGVVRDTQYF. CDR3 coding DNA: TGTGCTAGTGGTTCCCAGACTCTGACAGGGGTGGTCAGAGATACGCAGTATTTT. The chain has TRBV12-5 and TRBJ2-3, with TRBD1 matching 8 bases. The ends lost 4 bases at V and 5 bases at J; junction bases unmatched: 17. Germline values: CDR1 LGHNT, CDR2 FRNRAP. The CDR3 has 18 residues.

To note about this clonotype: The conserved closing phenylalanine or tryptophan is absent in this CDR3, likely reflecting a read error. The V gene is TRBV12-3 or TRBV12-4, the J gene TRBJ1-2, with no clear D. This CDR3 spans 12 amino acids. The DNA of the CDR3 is TGCGCCAGCACCCCGGGATTGCATAGCTACACCCTC. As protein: CASTPGLHSYTL.

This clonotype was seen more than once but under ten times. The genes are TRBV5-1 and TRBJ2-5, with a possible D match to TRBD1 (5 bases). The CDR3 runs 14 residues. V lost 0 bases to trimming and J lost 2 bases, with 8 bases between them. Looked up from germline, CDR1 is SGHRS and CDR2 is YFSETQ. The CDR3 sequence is CASSLEGQQETQYF. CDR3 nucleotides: TGCGCCAGCAGCTTGGAGGGGCAGCAAGAGACCCAGTACTTC.

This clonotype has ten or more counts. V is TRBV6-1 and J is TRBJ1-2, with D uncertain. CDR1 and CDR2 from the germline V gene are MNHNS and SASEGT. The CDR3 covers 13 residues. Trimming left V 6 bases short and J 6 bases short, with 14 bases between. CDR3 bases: TGTGCCAGCAGGTCCGCTATCGGAAATGGCTACACCTTC. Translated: CASRSAIGNGYTF.

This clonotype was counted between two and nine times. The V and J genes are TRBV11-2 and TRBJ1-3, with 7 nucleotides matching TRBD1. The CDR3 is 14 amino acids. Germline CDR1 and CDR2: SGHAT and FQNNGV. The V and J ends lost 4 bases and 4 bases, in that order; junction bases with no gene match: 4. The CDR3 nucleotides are TGTGCCAGCAGCTCCGACAGGGCAGGAAACACCATATATTTT. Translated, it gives CASSSDRAGNTIYF.

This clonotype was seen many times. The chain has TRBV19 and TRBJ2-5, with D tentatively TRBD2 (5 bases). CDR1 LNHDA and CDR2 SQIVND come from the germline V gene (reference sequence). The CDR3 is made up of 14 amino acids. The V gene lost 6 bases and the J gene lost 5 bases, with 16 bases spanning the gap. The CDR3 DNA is TGTGCCAGTAGGCCGGACGGGATCGGGGAGACCCAGTACTTC. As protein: CASRPDGIGETQYF.

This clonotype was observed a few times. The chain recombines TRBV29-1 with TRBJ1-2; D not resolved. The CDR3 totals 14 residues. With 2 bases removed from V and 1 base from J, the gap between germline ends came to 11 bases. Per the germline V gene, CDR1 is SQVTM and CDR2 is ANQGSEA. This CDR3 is CSVESESYNYGYTF. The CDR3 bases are TGCAGCGTTGAATCCGAGAGTTATAACTATGGCTACACCTTC.

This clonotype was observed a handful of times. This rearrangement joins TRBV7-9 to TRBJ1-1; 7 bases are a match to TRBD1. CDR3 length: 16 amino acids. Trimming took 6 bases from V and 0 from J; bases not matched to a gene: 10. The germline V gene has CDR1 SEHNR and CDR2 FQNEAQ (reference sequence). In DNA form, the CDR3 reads TGTGCCAGCAGGGCTCCCGCAGGGGGGATGAACACTGAAGCTTTCTTT. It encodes CASRAPAGGMNTEAFF. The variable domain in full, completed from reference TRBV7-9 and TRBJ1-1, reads DTGVSQNPRHKITKRGQNVTFRCDPISEHNRLYWYRQTLGQGPEFLTYFQNEAQLEKSRLLSDRFSAERPKGSFSTLEIQRTEQGDSAMYLCASRAPAGGMNTEAFFGQGTRLTVV.

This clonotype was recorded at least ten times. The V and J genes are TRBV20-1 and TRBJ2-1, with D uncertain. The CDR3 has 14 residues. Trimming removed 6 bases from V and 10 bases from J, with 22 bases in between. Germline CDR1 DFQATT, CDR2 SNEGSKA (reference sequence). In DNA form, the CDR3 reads TGCAGTGCACCCGTATCGTCCAGGCCTGGGGAGCAGTTCTTC. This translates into CSAPVSSRPGEQFF.

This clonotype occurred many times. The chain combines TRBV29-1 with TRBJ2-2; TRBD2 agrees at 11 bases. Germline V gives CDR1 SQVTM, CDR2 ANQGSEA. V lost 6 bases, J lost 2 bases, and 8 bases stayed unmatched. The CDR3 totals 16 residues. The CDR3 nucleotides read TGCAGCGTCCCGGGCGGGACTAGCGGTAACACCGGGGAGCTGTTTTTT. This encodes CSVPGGTSGNTGELFF.

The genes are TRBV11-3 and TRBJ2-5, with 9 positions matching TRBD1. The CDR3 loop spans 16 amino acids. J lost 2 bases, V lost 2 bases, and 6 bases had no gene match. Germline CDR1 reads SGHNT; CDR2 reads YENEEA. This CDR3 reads CASSLPGQGVQETQYF. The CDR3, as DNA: TGTGCCAGCAGCTTACCGGGACAGGGTGTACAAGAGACCCAGTACTTC. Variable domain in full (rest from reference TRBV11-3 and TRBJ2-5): EAGVVQSPRYKIIEKKQPVAFWCNPISGHNTLYWYLQNLGQGPELLIRYENEEAVDDSQLPKDRFSAERLKGVDSTLKIQPAELGDSAVYLCASSLPGQGVQETQYFGPGTRLLVL.

The DNA for the CDR3 is TGTGCCAGCAGCCGGATGAGTGGGTACACAGATACGCAGTATTTT. Amino acids: CASSRMSGYTDTQYF. This chain links TRBV7-9 with TRBJ2-3; D is uncertain. Germline V gene sequence: CDR1 SEHNR, CDR2 FQNEAQ (reference sequence). The V end was cut by 5 bases, the J end by 2 bases, with 14 bases between. The CDR3 contains 15 residues.

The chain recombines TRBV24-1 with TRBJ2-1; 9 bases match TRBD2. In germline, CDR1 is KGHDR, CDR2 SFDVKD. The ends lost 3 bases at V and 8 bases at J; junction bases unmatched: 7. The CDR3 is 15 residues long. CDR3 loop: CATSDPTQREDEQFF. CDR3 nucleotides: TGTGCCACCAGTGATCCGACCCAGCGGGAGGATGAGCAGTTCTTC.

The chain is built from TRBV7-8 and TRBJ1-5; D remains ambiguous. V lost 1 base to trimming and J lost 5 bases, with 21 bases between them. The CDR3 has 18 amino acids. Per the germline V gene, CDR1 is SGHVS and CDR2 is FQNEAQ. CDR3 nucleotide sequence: TGTGCCAGCAGCTTAGAAGGATTTCGGCAGACTTTCTATCAGCCCCAGCATTTT. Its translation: CASSLEGFRQTFYQPQHF. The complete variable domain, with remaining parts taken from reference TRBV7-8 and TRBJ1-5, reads GAGVSQSPRYKVAKRGQDVALRCDPISGHVSLFWYQQALGQGPEFLTYFQNEAQLDKSGLPSDRFFAERPEGSVSTLKIQRTQQEDSAVYLCASSLEGFRQTFYQPQHFGDGTRLSIL.

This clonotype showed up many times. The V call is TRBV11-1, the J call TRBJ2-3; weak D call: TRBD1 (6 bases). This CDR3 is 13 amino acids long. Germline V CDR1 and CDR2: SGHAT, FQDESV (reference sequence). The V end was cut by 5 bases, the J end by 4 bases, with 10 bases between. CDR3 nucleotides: TGTGCCAGCAGCGAAGACAGGCCAGATACGCAGTATTTT. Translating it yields CASSEDRPDTQYF.

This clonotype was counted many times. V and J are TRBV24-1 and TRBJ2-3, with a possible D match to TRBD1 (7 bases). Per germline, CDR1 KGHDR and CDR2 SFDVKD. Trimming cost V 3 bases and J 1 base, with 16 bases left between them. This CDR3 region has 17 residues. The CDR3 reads CATSDATRDRRTDTQYF. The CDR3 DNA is TGTGCCACCAGTGATGCGACGCGGGACAGACGCACAGATACGCAGTATTTT.